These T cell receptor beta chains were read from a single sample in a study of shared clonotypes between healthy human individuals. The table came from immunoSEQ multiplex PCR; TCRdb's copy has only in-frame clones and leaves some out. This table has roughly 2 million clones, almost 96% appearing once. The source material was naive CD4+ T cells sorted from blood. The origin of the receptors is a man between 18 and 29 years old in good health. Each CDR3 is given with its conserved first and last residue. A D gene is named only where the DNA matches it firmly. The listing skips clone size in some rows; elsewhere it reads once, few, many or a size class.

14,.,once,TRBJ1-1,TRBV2,TGTGCCAGCAGTGAAGCTGATGGGGTTGGAGGAGCTTTCTTT,CASSEADGVGGAFF
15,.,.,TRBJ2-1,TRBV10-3,TGTGCCATCAGTGGCTCACGAGGGCGGTCGGATGAGCAGTTCTTC,CAISGSRGRSDEQFF
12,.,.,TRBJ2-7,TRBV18,TGTGCCAGCTCACCACGTTGGAACGAGCAGTACTTC,CASSPRWNEQYF
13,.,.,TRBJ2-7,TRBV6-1,TGTGCCAGCACGAGGACAGTACAGTACGAGCAGTACTTC,CASTRTVQYEQYF
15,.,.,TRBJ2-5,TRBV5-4,TGTGCCAGCAGCCAGACTGACAGAGTGGGCGAGACCCAGTACTTC,CASSQTDRVGETQYF
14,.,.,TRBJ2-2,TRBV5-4,TGTGCCAGCAGCTTGGATTTAGGGACCGGGGAGCTGTTTTTT,CASSLDLGTGELFF
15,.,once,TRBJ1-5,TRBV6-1,TGTGCCAGCAGTGAAGGGAGGCCAGACTATCAGCCCCAGCATTTT,CASSEGRPDYQPQHF
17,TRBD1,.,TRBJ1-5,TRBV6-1,TGTGCCAGCAGTGAAATGGCAGGGGGCTATGGCAATCAGCCCCAGCATTTT,CASSEMAGGYGNQPQHF
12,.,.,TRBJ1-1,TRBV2,TGTGCCAGCAGTGGCACGAACACTGAAGCTTTCTTT,CASSGTNTEAFF
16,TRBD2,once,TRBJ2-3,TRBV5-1,TGCGCCAGCGAGGAGTCGGGGGGGCCACGCACAGATACGCAGTATTTT,CASEESGGPRTDTQYF
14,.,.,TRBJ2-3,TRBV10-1,TGCGCCAGCAGTGAGTCTAGAGGCACAGATACGCAGTATTTT,CASSESRGTDTQYF
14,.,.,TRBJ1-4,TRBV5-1,TGCGCCAGCAGCGGAGGACAGAAAAATGAAAAACTGTTTTTT,CASSGGQKNEKLFF
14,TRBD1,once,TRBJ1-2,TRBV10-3,TGTGCCATCACCGGGGACAGCGAACGGGGTGGCTACACCTTC,CAITGDSERGGYTF
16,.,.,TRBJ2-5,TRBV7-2,TGTGCCAGCAGCTCCGAGGGGGCGGGAGGTAGAGAGACCCAGTACTTC,CASSSEGAGGRETQYF
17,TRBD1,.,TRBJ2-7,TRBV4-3,TGCGCCAGCAGCCAAGGAGGGGGGACAGGGTTCTCCTACGAGCAGTACTTC,CASSQGGGTGFSYEQYF
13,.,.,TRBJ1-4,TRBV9,TGTGCCAGCAGTTATGAGGTAGATGGGAAACTGTTTTTT,CASSYEVDGKLFF
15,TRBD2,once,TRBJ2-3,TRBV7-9,TGTGCCAGCAGCTTAGCTGGCGGGGGTGGAGATACGCAGTATTTT,CASSLAGGGGDTQYF
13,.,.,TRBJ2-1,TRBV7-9,TGTGCCAGCAGCTTTCGGGCAGCTAATGAGCAGTTCTTC,CASSFRAANEQFF
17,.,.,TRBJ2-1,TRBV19,TGTGCCAGTAGTATAGGACTCCCTAATACAGGGAACAATGAGCAGTTCTTC,CASSIGLPNTGNNEQFF
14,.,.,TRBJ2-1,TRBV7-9,TGTGCCAGCAGCTTAGCGCATACCCGGGATGAGCAGTTCTTC,CASSLAHTRDEQFF
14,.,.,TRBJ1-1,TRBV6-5,TGTGCCAGCAGTTTCAGGGAATTGAACACTGAAGCTTTCTTT,CASSFRELNTEAFF
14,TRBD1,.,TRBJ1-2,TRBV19,TGTGCCAGTAGTATAGGTACCGACAGGGACGGCTACACCTTC,CASSIGTDRDGYTF
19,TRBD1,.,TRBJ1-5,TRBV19,TGTGCCAGTAGTATGCGGACAGGGAGGAAGGAAGGGAGCAATCAGCCCCAGCATTTT,CASSMRTGRKEGSNQPQHF
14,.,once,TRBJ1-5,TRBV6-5,TGTGCCAGCAGTTACGAAGAGGGAAGTCAGCCCCAGCATTTT,CASSYEEGSQPQHF
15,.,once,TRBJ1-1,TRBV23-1,TGCGCCAGCAGTCAATCTTCGGGGTCGTACACTGAAGCTTTCTTT,CASSQSSGSYTEAFF
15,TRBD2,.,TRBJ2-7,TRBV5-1,TGCGCCAGCAGTCGAGTCCAGGGAGGGTCCTACGAGCAGTACTTC,CASSRVQGGSYEQYF
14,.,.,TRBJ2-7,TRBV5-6,TGTGCCAGCAGCTTGGCCTGGGGGGACTACGAGCAGTACTTC,CASSLAWGDYEQYF
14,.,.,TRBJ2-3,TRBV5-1,TGCGCCAGCAGCTACCTTATTAGCACAGATACGCAGTATTTT,CASSYLISTDTQYF